Following are 29 T cell receptor beta chains from one sample sequenced in a study of cytomegalovirus exposure and HLA in healthy donors. The PCR employed 60 Vbeta primers together with 13 Jbeta primers. The repertoire was sequenced with immunoSEQ multiplex PCR; TCRdb's copy has only in-frame clones and lacks some. The table includes some 180,000 clones, 65% to 85% detected once. Sequenced: PBMCs. These receptors were taken from a female donor in good health and CMV-seronegative.

In the case of this clone: This sample also contains other DNA sequences that code for the same CDR3. The chain couples TRBV11-1 to TRBJ2-1; D remains unclear. Trimming left V 3 bases short and J 0 bases short, with 3 bases between. The CDR3 is 13 residues long. Germline V lookup: CDR1 SGHAT, CDR2 FQDESV (reference sequence). DNA for the CDR3: TGTGCCAGCAGCTTTTACTCCTACAATGAGCAGTTCTTC. Its translation: CASSFYSYNEQFF.

V is TRBV10-3 and J is TRBJ2-1; D might be TRBD1 (6 bases). The CDR3 runs to 14 residues. V lost 8 bases, J lost 1 base, and 12 bases lay in between. Germline CDR1 reads ENHRY; CDR2 reads SYGVKD. The CDR3 region has the DNA TGTGCCATCTCCCCCCAGGGGTCCTACAATGAGCAGTTCTTC. Translated: CAISPQGSYNEQFF.

This clone showed up many times. This chain joins TRBV19 and TRBJ1-5; a possible D gene is TRBD1 (6 bases). The CDR3 is made up of 11 amino acids. In germline, CDR1 is LNHDA, CDR2 SQIVND (reference sequence). The CDR3 nucleotides read TGTGCTTCGGGACACGAGACACCCCAGCATTTT. It specifies CASGHETPQHF.

The chain uses TRBV28 and TRBJ1-5; D possibly corresponds to TRBD1 (6 bases). CDR1 MDHEN and CDR2 SYDVKM come from the germline V gene. CDR3 length equals 14 residues. Trimming took 5 bases from V and 7 from J, leaving 15 bases between them. The CDR3 sequence is CASSPSGRGQPQHF. CDR3 sequence (DNA): TGTGCCAGCAGTCCATCGGGGAGGGGGCAGCCCCAGCATTTT.

The chain carries TRBV9 and TRBJ2-4; TRBD2 matches at 11 bases. V trimming: 0 bases; J trimming: 8 bases; junction bases outside the gene matches: 13. This CDR3 region has 18 residues. Germline V gene lookup returns CDR1 SGDLS and CDR2 YYNGEE. CDR3 in amino acids: CASSVGSGSGRGLDIQYF. The CDR3 DNA follows: TGTGCCAGCAGCGTAGGCTCAGGTAGCGGGAGGGGGTTAGACATTCAGTACTTC.

The chain couples TRBV30 to TRBJ1-2, with 9 bases matching TRBD1. V was pared by 5 bases and J by 3 bases, with 7 bases of the junction left unmatched. CDR3 size: 14 residues. In germline, CDR1 is GTSNPN, CDR2 SVGIG (reference sequence). The CDR3 DNA is TGTGCCTGGGAACAGGGGGCGCGTCACTATGGCTACACCTTC. Its translation is CAWEQGARHYGYTF.

With regard to this clone: An end of the junction differs from the germline gene, which may be a read error. The chain has TRBV7-9 and TRBJ2-2; 9 bases agree with TRBD2. The length of the CDR3 is 17 residues. Germline loops: CDR1 SEHNR, CDR2 FQNEAQ (reference sequence). In DNA, the CDR3 is TGTTCCAGCAGCCAGATAGGCGGGAGGGCCGGAACCGGGGAGCTGTTTTTT. Protein: CSSSQIGGRAGTGELFF.

The V and J genes are TRBV7-2 and TRBJ1-2; 10 nucleotides line up with TRBD1. The CDR3 totals 15 residues. The germline gives CDR1 SGHTA, CDR2 FQGNSA. V trimming: 5 bases; J trimming: 3 bases; junction bases outside the gene matches: 6. The CDR3 region is CASSLRQGADYGYTF. CDR3 DNA: TGTGCCAGCAGCCTTAGACAGGGGGCGGACTATGGCTACACCTTC.

The V call is TRBV28, the J call TRBJ2-3, with a tentative D call TRBD2 (5 bases). Germline-derived CDR1 and CDR2 are MDHEN and SYDVKM. CDR3 length: 15 residues. Trimming cost V 2 bases and J 5 bases, with 14 bases left between them. The CDR3 DNA follows: TGTGCCAGCAGTTTAGCGTTTCGACGGGAAGATACGCAGTATTTT. It yields the protein CASSLAFRREDTQYF.

This clone showed up just a few times. The V call is TRBV27, the J call TRBJ1-6; D may be TRBD1 (6 bases). Trimming took off 4 bases at V and 9 bases at J, with 16 bases between the two ends. Per germline, CDR1 MNHEY and CDR2 SMNVEV (reference sequence). This CDR3 has 15 amino acids. The CDR3 nucleotides read TGTGCCAGCAGTTGGTTCCCACCCAGGGGTTCACCCCTCCACTTT. Translating it yields CASSWFPPRGSPLHF.

The genes are TRBV13 and TRBJ2-7; D is perhaps TRBD2 (7 bases). V was pared by 7 bases and J by 5 bases, with 15 bases between. CDR1 and CDR2 from the germline V gene are PRHDT and FYEKMQ (reference sequence). The CDR3 contains 13 residues. CDR3 in DNA: TGTGCCAGCACCCTAGGGGGGGGTAACGAGCAGTACTTC. This translates into CASTLGGGNEQYF.

V is TRBV7-8 and J is TRBJ2-7, with TRBD2 identical over 7 bases. CDR1 SGHVS and CDR2 FQNEAQ come from the germline V gene. The CDR3 consists of 16 residues. The junction had 7 bases not matched to a gene; V was cut back by 0 bases and J by 2 bases. The CDR3 bases are TGTGCCAGCAGCTTAGCAGCGGCTAGCGGAACCTACGAGCAGTACTTC. Encoded protein: CASSLAAASGTYEQYF.

This rearrangement joins TRBV5-4 to TRBJ1-1, with D tentatively TRBD1 (6 bases). The germline V and J ends were trimmed by 1 base and 9 bases, with 13 bases remaining between them. The CDR3 is made up of 13 amino acids. Germline loops: CDR1 SGHNT, CDR2 YYREEE (reference sequence). The CDR3 bases are TGTGCCAGCAGCTTGCCACCCAGGGGAAAAGCTTTCTTT. Residues: CASSLPPRGKAFF.

This chain connects TRBV28 to TRBJ1-4; 8 bases align to TRBD1. V trimming: 7 bases; J trimming: 6 bases; junction bases outside the gene matches: 10. Germline CDR1 MDHEN, CDR2 SYDVKM. This CDR3 comprises 15 residues. This CDR3 is CASMVPGQEYEKLFF. CDR3 nucleotide sequence: TGTGCCAGCATGGTACCGGGACAGGAGTATGAAAAACTGTTTTTT.

The chain recombines TRBV6-4 with TRBJ2-3; possible D gene TRBD2, 5 bases. Trimming removed 0 bases from V and 2 bases from J, with 6 bases in between. The germline CDR1 and CDR2 sequences are MRHNA and SNTAGT. This CDR3 comprises 14 residues. The CDR3 nucleotides are TGTGCCAGCAGTGACTCTAGCGACACAGATACGCAGTATTTT. Encoded protein: CASSDSSDTDTQYF.

The rearrangement joins TRBV7-8 to TRBJ2-2; 7 positions agree with TRBD2. Germline values: CDR1 SGHVS, CDR2 FQNEAQ. The V and J ends lost 2 bases and 5 bases, in that order; junction bases with no gene match: 8. The CDR3 runs to 16 residues. This CDR3 reads CASSLRSSGWTGELFF. DNA of the CDR3: TGTGCCAGCAGCTTAAGGTCTAGCGGATGGACCGGGGAGCTGTTTTTT.

The rearrangement uses TRBV2 and TRBJ1-1, with 8 bases identical to TRBD1. CDR3 length equals 15 residues. The V and J ends lost 3 bases and 5 bases, in that order; junction bases with no gene match: 8. Germline assignment: CDR1 SNHLY and CDR2 FYNNEI. The CDR3 loop is CASSEGLDRGTEAFF. In DNA, the CDR3 is TGTGCCAGCAGTGAGGGGCTAGACAGGGGAACTGAAGCTTTCTTT. The whole variable domain, filled in from reference TRBV2 and TRBJ1-1, reads EPEVTQTPSHQVTQMGQEVILRCVPISNHLYFYWYRQILGQKVEFLVSFYNNEISEKSEIFDDQFSVERPDGSNFTLKIRSTKLEDSAMYFCASSEGLDRGTEAFFGQGTRLTVV.

A remark on this clone: The junction departs from the called germline gene at one end, perhaps through a read error. The chain recombines TRBV7-3 with TRBJ2-7, with 7 bases matching TRBD1. CDR3 length: 15 residues. The V gene's germline CDR1 is SGHTA and CDR2 FQGTGA. The CDR3 region is CSSSITGTVLYEQYF. The CDR3 DNA follows: TGTTCCAGCAGCATAACCGGGACAGTCCTCTACGAGCAGTACTTC. The full variable domain, its missing parts supplied by reference TRBV7-3 and TRBJ2-7, is GAGVSQTPSNKVTEKGKYVELRCDPISGHTALYWYRQSLGQGPEFLIYFQGTGAADDSGLPNDRFFAVRPEGSVSTLKIQRTERGDSAVYLCSSSITGTVLYEQYFGPGTRLTVT.

The rearrangement uses TRBV5-1 and TRBJ2-7; weak D call: TRBD2 (6 bases). Germline V gives CDR1 SGHRS, CDR2 YFSETQ. The V end lost 4 bases, the J end lost 3 bases, and 11 bases lay between the germline ends. The CDR3 contains 13 residues. The CDR3 spells CASSGDFLYEQYF. The CDR3 nucleotides are TGCGCCAGCAGCGGGGACTTCCTCTACGAGCAGTACTTC. Full variable domain (rest looked up from reference TRBV5-1 and TRBJ2-7): KAGVTQTPRYLIKTRGQQVTLSCSPISGHRSVSWYQQTPGQGLQFLFEYFSETQRNKGNFPGRFSGRQFSNSRSEMNVSTLELGDSALYLCASSGDFLYEQYFGPGTRLTVT.

This clone was found once. The chain links TRBV6-6 to TRBJ2-5; 9 bases are shared with TRBD1. The CDR3 is 16 residues long. The V and J ends lost 4 bases and 4 bases, in that order; junction bases with no gene match: 10. Germline V gene lookup returns CDR1 MNHNY and CDR2 SVGAGI (reference sequence). CDR3 sequence: CASSSRHTGGRETQYF. The CDR3 coding sequence is TGTGCCAGCAGTTCCCGCCACACAGGGGGCCGAGAGACCCAGTACTTC.

The V call is TRBV5-5, the J call TRBJ2-3, with 15 bases matching TRBD2. The CDR3 covers 16 residues. The germline gives CDR1 SGHKS, CDR2 YYEKEE (reference sequence). The V segment lost 4 bases and the J segment 8 bases; nucleotides outside the gene matches: 8. CDR3 DNA sequence: TGTGCCAGCAGCCCTGGACTAGCGGGAGGGATTGGTACGCAGTATTTT. This encodes CASSPGLAGGIGTQYF.

The rearrangement uses TRBV10-3 and TRBJ2-5, with TRBD1 matching over 8 bases. Losses at the gene ends were 0 bases for V and 5 bases for J; bases not matched to a gene: 2. The V gene's germline CDR1 is ENHRY and CDR2 SYGVKD. This CDR3 spans 14 amino acids. The CDR3 reads CAISESRQGETQYF. CDR3 coding DNA: TGTGCCATCAGTGAGTCGAGACAGGGGGAGACCCAGTACTTC.

The V and J genes are TRBV5-6 and TRBJ2-5; 8 nucleotides line up with TRBD2. The CDR3 runs 14 residues. Germline lookup yields CDR1 SGHDT and CDR2 YYEEEE. J lost 5 bases, V lost 4 bases, and 7 bases had no gene match. The CDR3 protein is CASSPRGEMETQYF. CDR3 sequence (DNA): TGTGCCAGCAGCCCGCGGGGGGAAATGGAGACCCAGTACTTC.

V and J are TRBV5-1 and TRBJ2-7, with TRBD1 identical over 10 bases. The CDR3 extends over 15 amino acids. Germline V CDR1 and CDR2: SGHRS, YFSETQ. J lost 1 base, V lost 2 bases, and 3 bases had no gene match. CDR3 protein: CASSLRGQGSYEQYF. CDR3 bases: TGCGCCAGCAGCTTACGGGGACAGGGGTCCTACGAGCAGTACTTC.

This rearrangement joins TRBV30 to TRBJ2-3, with 9 bases matching TRBD1. The junction had 6 bases not matched to a gene; V was cut back by 7 bases and J by 1 base. The CDR3 spans 14 residues. CDR1 GTSNPN and CDR2 SVGIG come from the germline V gene (reference sequence). CDR3 in amino acids: CAYEGQGRTDTQYF. DNA of the CDR3: TGTGCCTACGAGGGACAGGGACGCACAGATACGCAGTATTTT.

This sequence joins TRBV7-3 and TRBJ2-3; no clear D. The germline CDR1 and CDR2 sequences are SGHTA and FQGTGA. The CDR3 loop spans 13 amino acids. The V and J ends lost 5 bases and 0 bases respectively, with 6 bases between them. The CDR3 spells CASSPISTDTQYF. The CDR3 nucleotides read TGTGCCAGCAGCCCCATTAGCACAGATACGCAGTATTTT.

The chain links TRBV27 to TRBJ2-1; 7 bases line up with TRBD2. The V gene's germline CDR1 is MNHEY and CDR2 SMNVEV (reference sequence). The CDR3 extends over 14 amino acids. V dropped 6 bases and J dropped 5; count of bases not matched to a gene: 7. The CDR3 bases are TGTGCCAGCAGGGGACTAACGGCCCACAATGAGCAGTTCTTC. The encoded protein is CASRGLTAHNEQFF.

The chain links TRBV27 to TRBJ2-7; 7 bases line up with TRBD1. The trim removed 6 bases at V and 7 bases at J, leaving 18 bases unmatched. The CDR3 contains 16 residues. Germline lookup yields CDR1 MNHEY and CDR2 SMNVEV (reference sequence). The CDR3 here is CASSQSDRIHTGEQYF. The CDR3 DNA reads as TGTGCCAGCAGCCAATCGGACAGGATACACACGGGGGAGCAGTACTTC.

J is TRBJ2-1 and V is TRBV25-1; D is possibly TRBD2 (6 bases). Germline V gene sequence: CDR1 MGHDK, CDR2 SYGVNS. The V end was cut by 6 bases, the J end by 4 bases, with 13 bases between. The CDR3 loop spans 14 amino acids. This CDR3 reads CASRISGWYNEQFF. CDR3 nucleotides: TGTGCCAGCAGAATTAGCGGTTGGTACAATGAGCAGTTCTTC. The full variable domain, with the rest looked up from reference TRBV25-1 and TRBJ2-1, is EADIYQTPRYLVIGTGKKITLECSQTMGHDKMYWYQQDPGMELHLIHYSYGVNSTEKGDLSSESTVSRIRTEHFPLTLESARPSHTSQYLCASRISGWYNEQFFGPGTRLTVL.